These 14 T cell receptor beta chains came from one sample sequenced in a study of blood T cell repertoires in COVID-19. Produced via immunoSEQ multiplex PCR; TCRdb's table is partial and in-frame only. The table has about 200,000 clones, 86% seen once. The sequenced material came from PBMCs or T cells enriched from blood (not recorded which). These TCRs come from a woman aged 40-49 years with acute COVID-19.

The V gene is TRBV7-2, the J gene TRBJ2-7, with D perhaps matching TRBD1 (5 bases). The CDR3 loop spans 15 amino acids. Trimming stripped 0 bases from V and 4 bases from J, with 13 bases between. The germline gives CDR1 SGHTA, CDR2 FQGNSA. Here the CDR3 reads CASSLAAGKMYEQYF. CDR3 bases: TGTGCCAGCAGCTTAGCGGCAGGGAAGATGTACGAGCAGTACTTC.

This clone was seen at least ten times. CDR3 coding DNA: TGTGCCAGCAGTTCAAACACTCCGGGCACCATATATTTT. It translates to CASSSNTPGTIYF. The chain employs TRBV12-3 or TRBV12-4 and TRBJ1-3; D gene unclear. The CDR3 sequence is 13 residues long. Trimming left V 4 bases short and J 9 bases short, with 13 bases between.

As concerns this clone: A junction end diverges from the germline sequence, so it may reflect a read error. The CDR3: CASSLAGGADTQYF. CDR3 bases: TGTGCCAGCAGCCTAGCGGGAGGTGCAGATACGCAGTATTTT. The chain recombines TRBV11-1 with TRBJ2-3; 11 nucleotides match TRBD2. The CDR3 runs to 14 residues. Per the germline V gene, CDR1 is SGHAT and CDR2 is FQDESV (reference sequence). The full variable domain, rest sourced from reference TRBV11-1 and TRBJ2-3, is EAEVAQSPRYKITEKSQAVAFWCDPISGHATLYWYRQILGQGPELLVQFQDESVVDDSQLPKDRFSAERLKGVDSTLKIQPAELGDSAMYLCASSLAGGADTQYFGPGTRLTVL.

The chain combines TRBV29-1 with TRBJ2-7; D unclear. Trimming removed 1 base at V and 3 bases at J, with 10 bases between. Germline loops: CDR1 SQVTM, CDR2 ANQGSEA. The CDR3 is made up of 13 amino acids. The CDR3 loop is CSVEVEVGYEQYF. The CDR3 region has the DNA TGCAGCGTTGAAGTTGAGGTGGGCTACGAGCAGTACTTC.

This clone was detected only a few times. The rearrangement uses TRBV5-1 and TRBJ2-1; 9 bases match TRBD2. This CDR3 is built from 16 residues. Germline V gives CDR1 SGHRS, CDR2 YFSETQ. Trimming cost V 3 bases and J 4 bases; bases outside gene matches: 8. Written as DNA, the CDR3 is TGCGCCAGCAGCTCCCAGCTAGCGGGAATGTACAATGAGCAGTTCTTC. Translating it yields CASSSQLAGMYNEQFF.

V and J are TRBV27 and TRBJ2-2; TRBD2 aligns across 8 bases. V trimming: 2 bases; J trimming: 3 bases; junction bases outside the gene matches: 5. This CDR3 region has 16 residues. Germline V gene data show CDR1 as MNHEY and CDR2 as SMNVEV (reference sequence). CDR3 nucleotides: TGTGCCAGCAGTTTAACCGGGAGGGCTTACACCGGGGAGCTGTTTTTT. As protein: CASSLTGRAYTGELFF.

The V gene is TRBV28, the J gene TRBJ1-2; 8 positions match TRBD1. The CDR3 is 18 residues long. Germline CDR1 reads MDHEN; CDR2 reads SYDVKM. V dropped 3 bases and J dropped 6; count of bases not matched to a gene: 18. The DNA of the CDR3 is TGTGCCAGCAGTTTCAGGCCGGGACAGGAGGCAACTGGGGATGGCTACACCTTC. This sequence encodes CASSFRPGQEATGDGYTF.

The genes are TRBV3-1 (or the pseudogene TRBV3-2) and TRBJ2-7; 7 bases match TRBD1. Germline-derived CDR1 and CDR2 are LGHDT and YNNKEL (reference sequence). Trimming removed 4 bases from V and 3 bases from J; junction bases left unmatched: 3. The length of the CDR3 is 13 residues. The CDR3 coding sequence is TGTGCCAGCAGCCTGACAGGGAGCTACGAGCAGTACTTC. Translated: CASSLTGSYEQYF.

The V and J genes are TRBV13 and TRBJ1-3; no firm D call. The germline V gene has CDR1 PRHDT and CDR2 FYEKMQ (reference sequence). This CDR3 comprises 15 residues. V lost 5 bases, J lost 4 bases, and 15 bases lay in between. CDR3 nucleotides: TGTGCCAGCAGCCCCCAAAGCGCACCGGGAAACACCATATATTTT. This translates into CASSPQSAPGNTIYF.

The chain links TRBV24-1 to TRBJ2-3; 10 positions agree with TRBD1. Per germline, CDR1 KGHDR and CDR2 SFDVKD. V gave up 5 bases and J gave up 3 bases; unmatched junction bases: 4. This CDR3 region has 15 residues. The CDR3 region is CATSVPGQGTDTQYF. The CDR3 coding sequence is TGTGCCACCAGTGTCCCGGGACAGGGGACAGATACGCAGTATTTT.

The V gene is TRBV6-5, the J gene TRBJ1-2; maybe TRBD1 (5 bases). The germline CDR1 and CDR2 sequences are MNHEY and SVGAGI. V gave up 6 bases and J gave up 0 bases, with 14 bases separating them. The CDR3 length is 15 residues. The CDR3 here is CASRNEGTSNYGYTF. CDR3 sequence (DNA): TGTGCCAGCAGGAATGAGGGGACTTCTAACTATGGCTACACCTTC.

This rearrangement joins TRBV28 to TRBJ1-2, with D tentatively TRBD1 (5 bases). Trimming left V 2 bases short and J 9 bases short, with 7 bases between. Looked up from germline, CDR1 is MDHEN and CDR2 is SYDVKM. This CDR3 contains 11 residues. The CDR3 bases are TGTGCCAGCAGTTTAAGGGGTCGCTACACCTTC. Translated, it gives CASSLRGRYTF.

This clone was found a few times. V and J are TRBV28 and TRBJ2-2; D is perhaps TRBD1 (7 bases). V gave up 4 bases and J gave up 2 bases, with 23 bases separating them. Germline V CDR1 and CDR2: MDHEN, SYDVKM. The CDR3 length is 19 residues. This CDR3 reads CASSSGGLRASRNTGELFF. CDR3 DNA: TGTGCCAGCAGTTCAGGGGGGCTCCGGGCAAGCCGTAACACCGGGGAGCTGTTTTTT.

The V call is TRBV18, the J call TRBJ1-2; the match to TRBD1 covers 9 bases. In germline, CDR1 is KGHSH, CDR2 LQKENI. V lost 3 bases to trimming and J lost 4 bases; unmatched junction nucleotides: 9. CDR3 length: 16 amino acids. The CDR3 sequence is CASSPREGQGSYGYTF. CDR3 nucleotide sequence: TGTGCCAGCTCACCTAGGGAGGGACAGGGTTCCTATGGCTACACCTTC.